The clone carrying this T cell receptor (beta chain) was counted many times. TCRdb re-analysed the RT-PCR reads in MiXCR, keeping a single row per CDR3 protein. The sample lists 560,000 or so distinct CDR3 sequences; about 7.6% were seen once. This specimen comes from a study of response to subunit inactivated influenza vaccine. V was clipped by 2 bases and J by 3 bases, with 9 bases between them. The V gene's germline CDR1 is SGHRS and CDR2 YFSETQ. This CDR3 region has 13 residues. This material consisted of PBMCs from blood, taken around 25 months after vaccination. The TCR originated in a man aged 50 to 69 who received an inactivated influenza vaccine. The rearrangement joins TRBV5-1 to TRBJ2-7; no definite D call. CDR3 nucleotide sequence: TGCGCCAGCAGCTTAGGTCCCGACTACGAGCAGTACTTC. Translated: CASSLGPDYEQYF.